Shown below are 21 T cell receptor beta chains from a single sample sequenced in a study of T cells in Graves' hyperthyroidism and ophthalmopathy. Amplification yielded TCR beta CDR3 regions, with RNA transcripts as the source. Primed by the HTBI set, a first-round RT-PCR was run on the TCR CDR3. Using its own MiXCR run on the multiplex PCR reads, TCRdb lists one record per CDR3 protein. The sample has 300,000 to 350,000 distinct CDR3 sequences; over 15% are singletons. Sequenced: blood. These receptors originate from a woman aged 40-49 years with Graves' ophthalmopathy.

This clonotype was recorded at least ten times. The gene calls are TRBV5-1 and TRBJ2-5; tentatively, D is TRBD1 (6 bases). Trimming took off 0 bases at V and 3 bases at J, with 12 bases between the two ends. Germline CDR1 and CDR2: SGHRS and YFSETQ. CDR3 length equals 15 residues. The CDR3 loop reads CASSLGGHREETQYF. DNA for the CDR3: TGCGCCAGCAGCTTGGGGGGGCACCGAGAAGAGACCCAGTACTTC. The full variable domain, in which reference TRBV5-1 and TRBJ2-5 provide the parts outside the CDR3, is KAGVTQTPRYLIKTRGQQVTLSCSPISGHRSVSWYQQTPGQGLQFLFEYFSETQRNKGNFPGRFSGRQFSNSRSEMNVSTLELGDSALYLCASSLGGHREETQYFGPGTRLLVL.

The rearrangement links TRBV11-2 to TRBJ2-5, with 12 bases identical to TRBD2. The V and J ends lost 3 bases and 11 bases, in that order; junction bases with no gene match: 10. Germline CDR1 SGHAT, CDR2 FQNNGV. CDR3 length: 15 residues. The CDR3 coding sequence is TGTGCCAGCAGCTTTGGCGTAGGACTAGCGGGGACGCAGTACTTC. The encoded protein is CASSFGVGLAGTQYF.

This clonotype was observed at least ten times. This chain joins TRBV18 and TRBJ1-2; TRBD1 is a possible D gene (5 bases). The CDR3 contains 16 residues. V lost 1 base and J 4 bases, leaving 16 bases between the germline ends. CDR1 and CDR2 from the germline V gene are KGHSH and LQKENI. The CDR3 region is CASSPRSGRDFYGYTF. CDR3 DNA: TGTGCCAGCTCACCACGGTCGGGCAGGGACTTCTATGGCTACACCTTC. Filled out from reference TRBV18 and TRBJ1-2, the complete variable domain reads NAGVMQNPRHLVRRRGQEARLRCSPMKGHSHVYWYRQLPEEGLKFMVYLQKENIIDESGMPKERFSAEFPKEGPSILRIQQVVRGDSAAYFCASSPRSGRDFYGYTFGSGTRLTVV.

This clonotype was picked up a small number of times. The gene calls are TRBV7-9 and TRBJ2-7; D is perhaps TRBD2 (5 bases). This CDR3 region has 14 residues. Germline V gene data show CDR1 as SEHNR and CDR2 as FQNEAQ (reference sequence). The V and J ends lost 1 base and 1 base respectively, with 8 bases between them. In nucleotides, the CDR3 is TGTGCCAGCAGCTTAGAGTCGGGATCCTACGAGCAGTACTTC. This encodes CASSLESGSYEQYF.

The chain links TRBV6-5 to TRBJ1-5; no clear D. Trimming took 3 bases from V and 2 from J, leaving 8 bases between them. Germline CDR1 MNHEY, CDR2 SVGAGI. The CDR3 is made up of 14 amino acids. The CDR3 DNA reads as TGTGCCAGCAGTTATGAAACGGGCAATCAGCCCCAGCATTTT. It codes for CASSYETGNQPQHF.

This clonotype was counted many times. CDR3: CASGPQENRPTEAFF. The CDR3 DNA reads TGTGCCAGCGGACCCCAGGAAAACAGGCCAACTGAAGCTTTCTTT. This rearrangement joins TRBV27 to TRBJ1-1, with a possible D match to TRBD1 (5 bases). CDR3 length: 15 amino acids. From germline, CDR1 is MNHEY and CDR2 SMNVEV (reference sequence). Trimming took off 8 bases at V and 5 bases at J, with 21 bases between the two ends.

The chain uses TRBV6-2 or TRBV6-3 and TRBJ2-5, with a tentative D call TRBD1 (5 bases). In germline, CDR1 is MNHEY, CDR2 SVGEGT. The V gene lost 11 bases and the J gene lost 10 bases, with 11 bases spanning the gap. The CDR3 contains 9 residues. CDR3 nucleotides: TGTGCCCAGGGTGTGGGCCAGTACTTC. Translated: CAQGVGQYF.

This clonotype showed up many times. The rearrangement uses TRBV7-6 and TRBJ1-3; no definite D call. The CDR3 covers 19 residues. The germline CDR1 and CDR2 sequences are SGHVS and FNYEAQ. The ends were cut back, 0 bases at V and 2 bases at J, with 20 bases in the middle. CDR3 bases: TGTGCCAGCAGCTTAGCGGCCCGGGCCGGGATTGGTGCTGGAAACACCATATATTTT. This sequence encodes CASSLAARAGIGAGNTIYF.

Ten or more counts support this clonotype. The chain recombines TRBV3-1 with TRBJ2-7; D is unclear. Trimming pared 1 base from V and 6 bases from J, leaving 13 bases between. The CDR3 consists of 14 residues. The germline CDR1 and CDR2 sequences are LGHDT and YNNKEL (reference sequence). This CDR3 is CASSQVLPPLEQYF. The CDR3 nucleotides are TGTGCCAGCAGCCAAGTACTACCCCCACTCGAGCAGTACTTC.

In its sample, this clonotype was seen many times. The chain combines TRBV28 with TRBJ2-7, with D maybe TRBD2 (6 bases). The germline V gene has CDR1 MDHEN and CDR2 SYDVKM. The CDR3 is 14 residues long. The V gene lost 8 bases and the J gene lost 7 bases, with 21 bases spanning the gap. The CDR3 loop is CASAGAGTFWEQYF. In nucleotides, the CDR3 is TGTGCCAGCGCTGGGGCGGGAACCTTTTGGGAGCAGTACTTC.

This clonotype was picked up many times. J is TRBJ2-5 and V is TRBV2; D possibly matches TRBD1 or TRBD2 (5 bases each). Germline-derived CDR1 and CDR2 are SNHLY and FYNNEI. Trimming cost V 3 bases and J 5 bases, with 19 bases left between them. CDR3 length: 16 residues. DNA of the CDR3: TGTGCCAGCAGTGACTCGTGGGGGAGCGGCGAGGAGACCCAGTACTTC. It translates to CASSDSWGSGEETQYF. Using reference TRBV2 and TRBJ2-5 for the parts outside the CDR3, the full variable domain is EPEVTQTPSHQVTQMGQEVILRCVPISNHLYFYWYRQILGQKVEFLVSFYNNEISEKSEIFDDQFSVERPDGSNFTLKIRSTKLEDSAMYFCASSDSWGSGEETQYFGPGTRLLVL.

Ten or more counts support this clonotype. J is TRBJ2-7 and V is TRBV6-5; TRBD1 matches 9 bases. CDR1 is MNHEY and CDR2 is SVGAGI in the germline V gene. V dropped 5 bases and J dropped 5; count of bases not matched to a gene: 7. This CDR3 is built from 14 residues. In DNA form, the CDR3 reads TGTGCCAGCAGTACCCGACAGGGGGTGGACGAGCAGTACTTC. This gives the protein CASSTRQGVDEQYF.

The rearrangement links TRBV6-1 to TRBJ1-1; D gene ambiguous. The V end lost 6 bases, the J end lost 5 bases, and 13 bases lay between the germline ends. Germline V gives CDR1 MNHNS, CDR2 SASEGT. There are 13 residues in the CDR3. CDR3 region: CASSPGGLTEAFF. The CDR3 DNA reads TGTGCCAGCAGCCCGGGAGGACTAACTGAAGCTTTCTTT.

Worth noting for this clonotype: One end of the junction is discordant with germline, which a read error may explain. The chain uses TRBV9 and TRBJ1-1, with D uncertain. This CDR3 is built from 14 residues. Germline loops: CDR1 SGDLS, CDR2 YYNGEE. CDR3: CASSAIGRNTEAYF. DNA for the CDR3: TGTGCCAGCAGCGCGATAGGGAGAAACACTGAAGCTTACTTT.

Regarding this clonotype: This may be a read error: a much more frequent sequence differs by one nucleotide. The gene calls are TRBV12-3 or TRBV12-4 and TRBJ2-7; the D gene is possibly TRBD2 (6 bases). The V and J ends lost 3 bases and 3 bases respectively, with 18 bases between them. The CDR3 covers 16 residues. CDR3 DNA: TGTGCCAGCAGTTTGCGGACGATAGGGAGGAGCTACGAGCAGTACTTC. This gives the protein CASSLRTIGRSYEQYF.

The V call is TRBV28, the J call TRBJ2-7; 11 positions match TRBD1. V gave up 3 bases and J gave up 3 bases; unmatched junction bases: 16. Germline CDR1 and CDR2: MDHEN and SYDVKM. The CDR3 sequence is 19 residues long. The CDR3 DNA is TGTGCCAGCAGTTTCAGGGGACAGGGGGGGAGGTTATTCGTCTACGAGCAGTACTTC. Translation: CASSFRGQGGRLFVYEQYF.

To note about this clonotype: One base away lies a much larger clone, so this may be a sequencing read error. This chain connects TRBV11-2 to TRBJ2-5, with TRBD1 as a possible D gene (6 bases). Germline assignment: CDR1 SGHAT and CDR2 FQNNGV. V was clipped by 4 bases and J by 1 base, with 25 bases between them. The CDR3 is 19 amino acids. The CDR3, as DNA: TGTGCCAGCAGCTCCAAGGGGCGTGCAGGGACAACGATCCAAGAGACCCAGTACTTC. Translated, it gives CASSSKGRAGTTIQETQYF.

This clonotype has a single count. The chain links TRBV12-3 or TRBV12-4 to TRBJ2-5; D is unresolved. This CDR3 is 16 amino acids long. Trimming left V 6 bases short and J 4 bases short, with 21 bases between. As DNA, the CDR3 is TGTGCCAGCAGCCCCCAAGGATCAGAGTTAGGAGAGACCCAGTACTTC. It is translated as CASSPQGSELGETQYF.

V gene TRBV5-4 combines with J gene TRBJ2-7, with D perhaps given as TRBD1 or TRBD2 (5 bases each). The ends were cut back, 3 bases at V and 3 bases at J, with 22 bases in the middle. The CDR3 is 17 residues long. Looked up from germline, CDR1 is SGHNT and CDR2 is YYREEE (reference sequence). DNA for the CDR3: TGTGCCAGCAGCTCGCGCCTCCGGGGCGACAAAAACTACGAGCAGTACTTC. Translation gives CASSSRLRGDKNYEQYF.

The chain has TRBV12-5 and TRBJ1-1; a weak D match, TRBD1 (6 bases). Trimming left V 7 bases short and J 8 bases short, with 17 bases between. Germline values: CDR1 LGHNT, CDR2 FRNRAP. The CDR3 extends over 13 amino acids. The chain's CDR3 is CASARLGGLEAFF. For the CDR3, the DNA is TGTGCTAGTGCAAGACTTGGGGGGCTCGAAGCTTTCTTT.

This clonotype was detected many times. The V call is TRBV30, the J call TRBJ2-7; no firm D call. Germline CDR1 is GTSNPN and CDR2 is SVGIG (reference sequence). Trimming pared 2 bases from V and 6 bases from J, leaving 8 bases between. The CDR3 extends over 11 amino acids. Written as DNA, the CDR3 is TGTGCCTGGAGTACTACGCGCGAGCAGTACTTC. Its protein is CAWSTTREQYF.